This T cell receptor (beta chain) derives from a study of T-cell reconstitution after alpha-beta-depleted transplantation in children. Library preparation (for TCRbeta) was performed with unique molecular identifiers. TCRdb reprocessed the PCR reads via MiXCR and lists one record per CDR3 protein. The sample yields about 300,000 distinct CDR3 sequences, over 7% seen once. Whole-study results and caveats: About two months after transplant, alpha-beta T cells reportedly came from several hundred expanded graft clones. High day-60 TCRbeta diversity in some patients came from surviving recipient T cells and thymic progenitors. Once a year had passed after transplant, T-cell counts and diversity came mostly from newly produced T cells.

This CDR3 contains 15 residues. J was trimmed by 8 bases and V by 7 bases; bases with no gene match: 13. Comment on this clonotype: As yet, its antigen is unknown. This CDR3 is missing its conserved last phenylalanine or tryptophan, likely due to a read error.

The receptor comes from a female patient aged 2-15 years who had a stem cell transplant for Fanconi anemia, so the T cells may come from the graft donor. The sample in question was peripheral blood, obtained 360 days after TCRalphabeta/CD19-depleted stem cell transplant. This chain connects TRBV12-3 or TRBV12-4 to TRBJ2-1; 8 nucleotides match TRBD1. The CDR3 region has the DNA TGTGCCAGCACCTCCGGACAGGGAGGTTTCCATGAGCAGTTCTCC. It encodes CASTSGQGGFHEQFS.